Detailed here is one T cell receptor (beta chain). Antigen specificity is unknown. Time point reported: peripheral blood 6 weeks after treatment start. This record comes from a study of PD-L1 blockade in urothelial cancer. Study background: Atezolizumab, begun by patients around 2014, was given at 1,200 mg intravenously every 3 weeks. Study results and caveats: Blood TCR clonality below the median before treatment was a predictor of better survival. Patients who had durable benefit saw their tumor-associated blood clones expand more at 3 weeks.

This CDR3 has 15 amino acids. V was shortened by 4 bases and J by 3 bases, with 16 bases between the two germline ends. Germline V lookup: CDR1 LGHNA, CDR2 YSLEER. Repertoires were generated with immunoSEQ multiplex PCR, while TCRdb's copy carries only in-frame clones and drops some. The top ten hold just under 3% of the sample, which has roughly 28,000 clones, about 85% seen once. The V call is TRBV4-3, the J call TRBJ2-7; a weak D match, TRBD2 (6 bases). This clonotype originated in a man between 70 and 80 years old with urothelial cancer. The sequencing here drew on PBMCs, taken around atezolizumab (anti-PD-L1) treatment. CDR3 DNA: TGCGCCAGCAGCCGATCCCGGGACTCCTACTACGAGCAGTACTTC. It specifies CASSRSRDSYYEQYF.